This T cell receptor beta chain derives from a study of PD-L1 blockade in urothelial cancer. This CDR3 comprises 15 residues. V lost 0 bases and J 5 bases, leaving 13 bases between the germline ends. Germline V gene lookup returns CDR1 SGHNT and CDR2 YENEEA. This table comes from immunoSEQ multiplex PCR, and its TCRdb copy is limited to in-frame clones, with some not included. This table holds about 39,000 clones, 80% to 90% found once. Each patient gave between 1 and 8 samples of peripheral blood mononuclear cells, which were collected pretreatment and during treatment. The clonotype originates from a man between 60 and 75 years old with urothelial cancer. The chain couples TRBV11-3 to TRBJ2-5; D is perhaps TRBD1 (5 bases). This specimen consisted of PBMCs, obtained around atezolizumab (anti-PD-L1) treatment. CDR3 residues: CASSLEGRLWETQYF. CDR3 bases: TGTGCCAGCAGCTTAGAGGGGCGACTGTGGGAGACCCAGTACTTC.